A single sample is the source of the 28 T cell receptor beta chains below, sequenced in a study of blood T cell repertoires in COVID-19. The method was immunoSEQ multiplex PCR; TCRdb's version includes in-frame clones alone and lacks a portion of them. In the table there are about 440,000 clones, 75% to 90% of which are singletons. The sequenced material came from peripheral blood. These receptors were collected from a woman in her thirties with acute or convalescent COVID-19.

The chain joins TRBV11-2 to TRBJ2-4; D may be TRBD1 (6 bases). The V gene lost 5 bases and the J gene lost 1 base, with 12 bases spanning the gap. Germline V gene data show CDR1 as SGHAT and CDR2 as FQNNGV. The CDR3 length is 15 residues. CDR3 sequence (DNA): TGTGCCAGCAGCCCAGGGGCAGGGGCCAAAAACATTCAGTACTTC. It yields the protein CASSPGAGAKNIQYF.

The chain joins TRBV5-1 to TRBJ2-7, with TRBD2 matching 11 bases. CDR1 is SGHRS and CDR2 is YFSETQ in the germline V gene. CDR3 size: 16 residues. The V segment lost 4 bases and the J segment 7 bases; nucleotides outside the gene matches: 13. CDR3 residues: CASSPGGTSGRLEQYF. The CDR3 DNA sequence: TGCGCCAGCAGCCCGGGGGGGACTAGCGGCCGTTTGGAGCAGTACTTC. Using reference TRBV5-1 and TRBJ2-7 for the parts outside the CDR3, the full variable domain is KAGVTQTPRYLIKTRGQQVTLSCSPISGHRSVSWYQQTPGQGLQFLFEYFSETQRNKGNFPGRFSGRQFSNSRSEMNVSTLELGDSALYLCASSPGGTSGRLEQYFGPGTRLTVT.

This chain links TRBV27 with TRBJ1-1, with TRBD1 matching over 9 bases. The CDR3 runs 15 residues. In germline, CDR1 is MNHEY, CDR2 SMNVEV (reference sequence). V was pared by 5 bases and J by 7 bases, with 11 bases of the junction left unmatched. The CDR3 DNA reads as TGTGCCAGCAGTCGCCCGGGACAGGGCCGCAGTGAAGCTTTCTTT. Its protein is CASSRPGQGRSEAFF.

The chain carries TRBV11-2 and TRBJ1-1; TRBD1 might be the D (6 bases). Trimming shortened V by 0 bases and J by 0 bases, and 11 bases separated the two germline ends. The germline gives CDR1 SGHAT, CDR2 FQNNGV. The CDR3 totals 16 residues. The CDR3 nucleotides are TGTGCCAGCAGCTTAGATCTGTGGACAGTGAACACTGAAGCTTTCTTT. Its translation: CASSLDLWTVNTEAFF. The variable domain in full, completed from reference TRBV11-2 and TRBJ1-1, reads EAGVAQSPRYKIIEKRQSVAFWCNPISGHATLYWYQQILGQGPKLLIQFQNNGVVDDSQLPKDRFSAERLKGVDSTLKIQPAKLEDSAVYLCASSLDLWTVNTEAFFGQGTRLTVV.

This clone was seen a few times. CDR3 nucleotides: TGTGCCAGTGGACAGTATAACACTGAAGCTTTCTTT. Translating gives CASGQYNTEAFF. V gene TRBV19 combines with J gene TRBJ1-1, with D possibly TRBD1 on 6 matching bases. Germline values: CDR1 LNHDA, CDR2 SQIVND (reference sequence). Between the trimmed V and J ends, which lost 8 bases and 2 bases, there was a span of 9 bases. The CDR3 is made up of 12 amino acids. Together with reference TRBV19 and TRBJ1-1, the CDR3 gives the full variable domain: DGGITQSPKYLFRKEGQNVTLSCEQNLNHDAMYWYRQDPGQGLRLIYYSQIVNDFQKGDIAEGYSVSREKKESFPLTVTSAQKNPTAFYLCASGQYNTEAFFGQGTRLTVV.

This clone was seen a few times. V is TRBV18 and J is TRBJ1-3, with D hard to call. CDR1 and CDR2 (germline): KGHSH, LQKENI. The CDR3 covers 16 residues. The V gene lost 2 bases and the J gene lost 1 base, with 12 bases spanning the gap. The CDR3 loop is CASSPGRAGSGNTIYF. CDR3 nucleotides: TGTGCCAGCTCACCAGGGCGGGCAGGTTCTGGAAACACCATATATTTT.

The chain uses TRBV15 and TRBJ2-7; 10 bases are shared with TRBD2. This CDR3 is 15 amino acids long. V was pared by 2 bases and J by 7 bases, with 8 bases of the junction left unmatched. Germline CDR1 and CDR2: LNHNV and YYDKDF (reference sequence). CDR3: CATSRLAGGNGEQYF. The CDR3 DNA reads TGTGCCACCAGCAGATTAGCGGGGGGAAATGGAGAGCAGTACTTC. Using reference TRBV15 and TRBJ2-7 for the parts outside the CDR3, the full variable domain is DAMVIQNPRYQVTQFGKPVTLSCSQTLNHNVMYWYQQKSSQAPKLLFHYYDKDFNNEADTPDNFQSRRPNTSFCFLDIRSPGLGDTAMYLCATSRLAGGNGEQYFGPGTRLTVT.

This sequence joins TRBV24-1 and TRBJ1-2; a weak D match, TRBD1 (6 bases). CDR1 and CDR2 from the germline V gene are KGHDR and SFDVKD. The V end lost 7 bases, the J end lost 7 bases, and 15 bases lay between the germline ends. The CDR3 covers 13 residues. The CDR3 region has the DNA TGTGCCACCAGAAAGAACAGGGATAGTGGCTACACCTTC. Its translation: CATRKNRDSGYTF.

V gene TRBV5-1 combines with J gene TRBJ2-7, with TRBD2 identical over 13 bases. The CDR3 totals 16 residues. Per germline, CDR1 SGHRS and CDR2 YFSETQ. Trimming removed 1 base from V and 5 bases from J; junction bases left unmatched: 6. CDR3 sequence: CASSLKTSGGAHEQYF. CDR3 nucleotides: TGCGCCAGCAGCTTGAAAACTAGCGGGGGGGCCCACGAGCAGTACTTC.

The genes are TRBV11-2 and TRBJ2-5, with D perhaps TRBD2 (6 bases). Germline-derived CDR1 and CDR2 are SGHAT and FQNNGV. This CDR3 region has 13 residues. V was shortened by 4 bases and J by 0 bases, with 6 bases between the two germline ends. CDR3 loop: CASSWTNQETQYF. CDR3 nucleotides: TGTGCCAGCAGCTGGACTAACCAAGAGACCCAGTACTTC. The variable domain in full, completed from reference TRBV11-2 and TRBJ2-5, reads EAGVAQSPRYKIIEKRQSVAFWCNPISGHATLYWYQQILGQGPKLLIQFQNNGVVDDSQLPKDRFSAERLKGVDSTLKIQPAKLEDSAVYLCASSWTNQETQYFGPGTRLLVL.

The V gene is TRBV2, the J gene TRBJ2-7; weak D call: TRBD1 (5 bases). The CDR3 is 11 amino acids. V lost 3 bases to trimming and J lost 9 bases, with 9 bases between them. Germline V gene lookup returns CDR1 SNHLY and CDR2 FYNNEI. CDR3 sequence (DNA): TGTGCCAGCAGTGAGCAGGGTTTGCAGTACTTC. It encodes CASSEQGLQYF.

The V and J genes are TRBV5-1 and TRBJ2-3, with a tentative D call TRBD1 (6 bases). This CDR3 has 15 residues. Germline V gives CDR1 SGHRS, CDR2 YFSETQ. V was cut by 2 bases and J by 4 bases, with 14 bases left in between. CDR3 nucleotide sequence: TGCGCCAGCAGCTTTACAGGGAGTGAGTCAGATACGCAGTATTTT. It specifies CASSFTGSESDTQYF.

The chain links TRBV19 to TRBJ1-2; D possibly corresponds to TRBD1 (5 bases). Germline assignment: CDR1 LNHDA and CDR2 SQIVND (reference sequence). V was trimmed by 3 bases and J by 4 bases, leaving 15 bases between them. This CDR3 contains 15 residues. CDR3 sequence reads: CASSMGEGLAYGYTF. In DNA, the CDR3 is TGTGCCAGTAGTATGGGGGAGGGGCTAGCCTATGGCTACACCTTC.

In nucleotides, the CDR3 is TGTGCCAGCAGCTTAGAGGGAGGACCCCTCTATGGCTACACCTTC. This encodes CASSLEGGPLYGYTF. The chain is built from TRBV7-6 and TRBJ1-2; no firm D call. Germline-derived CDR1 and CDR2 are SGHVS and FNYEAQ. The CDR3 has 15 residues. V was trimmed by 1 base and J by 4 bases, leaving 13 bases between them.

The chain recombines TRBV27 with TRBJ2-3, with TRBD2 identical over 7 bases. Germline loops: CDR1 MNHEY, CDR2 SMNVEV (reference sequence). The CDR3 has 14 amino acids. Trimming at V came to 6 bases and at J to 4 bases, leaving 7 bases not matched to a gene. This chain's CDR3 is CASSSPGGADTQYF. CDR3 DNA sequence: TGTGCCAGCAGCTCGCCGGGGGGAGCAGATACGCAGTATTTT.

The V gene is TRBV10-2, the J gene TRBJ2-3, with 7 bases identical to TRBD2. The CDR3 loop spans 15 amino acids. Germline CDR1 is WSHSY and CDR2 is SAAADI. J lost 0 bases, V lost 7 bases, and 7 bases had no gene match. CDR3 amino acids: CASIPGLYSTDTQYF. CDR3 coding DNA: TGCGCCAGCATACCGGGACTATATAGCACAGATACGCAGTATTTT.

This rearrangement joins TRBV27 to TRBJ2-1; TRBD1 aligns across 9 bases. There are 15 residues in the CDR3. The germline V gene has CDR1 MNHEY and CDR2 SMNVEV (reference sequence). The V segment lost 7 bases and the J segment 2 bases; nucleotides outside the gene matches: 6. The CDR3 nucleotides are TGTGCCAGCATGGACAGGGGATTCGCCTACAATGAGCAGTTCTTC. This gives the protein CASMDRGFAYNEQFF.

The J gene is TRBJ2-5, the V gene TRBV7-9; 8 nucleotides align to TRBD1. CDR3 length equals 15 residues. The V and J ends lost 5 bases and 5 bases, in that order; junction bases with no gene match: 10. CDR1 and CDR2 from the germline V gene are SEHNR and FQNEAQ (reference sequence). As DNA, the CDR3 is TGTGCCAGCAGCCACCCCCGGACAGGGAAGGAGACCCAGTACTTC. Its translation is CASSHPRTGKETQYF.

For the CDR3, the DNA is TGTGCCTGCCGGGACAGCTTCTACAATGAGCAGTTCTTC. This gives the protein CACRDSFYNEQFF. The chain recombines TRBV6-5 with TRBJ2-1; 7 nucleotides match TRBD1. Germline V gene sequence: CDR1 MNHEY, CDR2 SVGAGI. Trimming cost V 11 bases and J 3 bases; bases outside gene matches: 7. This CDR3 has 13 residues.

In this sample, this clone turned up once. The gene calls are TRBV19 and TRBJ2-5; 7 bases line up with TRBD2. V was clipped by 3 bases and J by 3 bases; unmatched bases: 4. CDR1 and CDR2 from the germline V gene are LNHDA and SQIVND (reference sequence). The CDR3 is 14 residues long. CDR3 nucleotides: TGTGCCAGTAGTATGGGGGGGATCGAAGAGACCCAGTACTTC. This sequence encodes CASSMGGIEETQYF.

The CDR3 protein is CASSLSAGGIYEQYF. For the CDR3, the DNA is TGTGCCAGCAGCTTATCGGCAGGGGGCATTTACGAGCAGTACTTC. V gene TRBV7-9 combines with J gene TRBJ2-7; 8 bases match TRBD1. Per germline, CDR1 SEHNR and CDR2 FQNEAQ (reference sequence). V shed 2 bases and J 4 bases; nucleotides not matched to a gene: 7. This CDR3 has 15 residues.

The chain joins TRBV24-1 to TRBJ2-5; 10 bases map to TRBD2. Per germline, CDR1 KGHDR and CDR2 SFDVKD. The V and J ends lost 1 base and 5 bases, in that order; junction bases with no gene match: 9. This CDR3 has 17 amino acids. CDR3 coding DNA: TGTGCCACCAGTGATTTCCGCGCTAGCGGGGGCGAGGAGACCCAGTACTTC. Translating gives CATSDFRASGGEETQYF.

CDR3 DNA: TGTGCCAGCAGCTTAGTGGCCACTTACAGGGGCTACACCTTC. Translated: CASSLVATYRGYTF. V usage is TRBV11-2 and J usage is TRBJ1-2; possible D gene TRBD1, 5 bases. Deletions cut 1 base from V and 8 bases from J, with 14 bases between. The CDR3 has 14 amino acids. Germline V lookup: CDR1 SGHAT, CDR2 FQNNGV.

The chain links TRBV19 to TRBJ2-7; D possibly corresponds to TRBD1 (6 bases). The germline V gene encodes CDR1 LNHDA and CDR2 SQIVND (reference sequence). There are 14 residues in the CDR3. Trimming took 5 bases from V and 3 from J, leaving 14 bases between them. The DNA of the CDR3 is TGTGCCAGTAGTGAGACACTCAGGGGCTACGAGCAGTACTTC. It codes for CASSETLRGYEQYF.

This chain connects TRBV15 to TRBJ2-7; TRBD1 matches 7 bases. Trimming at V came to 3 bases and at J to 0 bases, leaving 2 bases not matched to a gene. The V gene's germline CDR1 is LNHNV and CDR2 YYDKDF (reference sequence). The CDR3 is 14 residues long. Written as DNA, the CDR3 is TGTGCCACCAGCAGGGACAGGAGCTCCTACGAGCAGTACTTC. It translates to CATSRDRSSYEQYF.

This clone showed up many times. The V and J genes are TRBV2 and TRBJ2-5; 7 nucleotides match TRBD2. V gave up 6 bases and J gave up 1 base; unmatched junction bases: 8. Germline CDR1 SNHLY, CDR2 FYNNEI. This CDR3 has 15 residues. CDR3 sequence: CASSSFRGVQETQYF. The CDR3 DNA reads TGTGCCAGCAGCTCCTTCCGGGGGGTCCAAGAGACCCAGTACTTC.

CDR3 protein: CASGQGGYEQYF. In DNA, the CDR3 is TGTGCCAGCGGCCAGGGAGGGTACGAGCAGTACTTC. This sequence joins TRBV11-2 and TRBJ2-7; 7 nucleotides line up with TRBD2. The V gene's germline CDR1 is SGHAT and CDR2 FQNNGV. V shed 8 bases and J 4 bases; nucleotides not matched to a gene: 5. The CDR3 consists of 12 residues.

This rearrangement joins TRBV27 to TRBJ2-2; 7 bases are shared with TRBD2. The CDR3 length is 14 residues. With V trimmed by 8 bases and J by 5 bases, 8 bases remained unmatched. CDR1 is MNHEY, CDR2 SMNVEV, per germline (reference sequence). CDR3 coding DNA: TGTGCCAGCCGGTGGGACTACATAACCGGGGAGCTGTTTTTT. The encoded protein is CASRWDYITGELFF.